The 22 T cell receptor beta chains reported below all come from one sample, sequenced in a study of T cells in Graves' hyperthyroidism and ophthalmopathy. RNA transcripts gave rise to amplified TCR beta CDR3 regions. An initial round of RT-PCR targeting the TCR CDR3 relied on the HTBI primer set. TCRdb reprocessed the multiplex PCR reads via MiXCR and lists one record per CDR3 protein. This table holds about half a million distinct CDR3 sequences, more than 15% found once. Sequenced: blood. The receptors originated from a woman aged 30 to 39 with Graves' ophthalmopathy.

This clonotype came up a few times. This chain joins TRBV29-1 and TRBJ2-6; D is possibly TRBD1 (6 bases). The V and J ends lost 7 bases and 3 bases respectively, with 13 bases between them. The CDR3 totals 14 residues. Germline CDR1 SQVTM, CDR2 ANQGSEA. The CDR3 here is CSAKQGYGANVLTF. Written as DNA, the CDR3 is TGCAGCGCGAAACAGGGATATGGGGCCAACGTCCTGACTTTC. Looking up the rest from reference TRBV29-1 and TRBJ2-6 gives the full variable domain: SAVISQKPSRDICQRGTSLTIQCQVDSQVTMMFWYRQQPGQSLTLIATANQGSEATYESGFVIDKFPISRPNLTFSTLTVSNMSPEDSSIYLCSAKQGYGANVLTFGAGSRLTVL.

In this sample, this clonotype turned up many times. The V gene is TRBV11-2, the J gene TRBJ2-5; D gene ambiguous. V was pared by 2 bases and J by 4 bases, with 11 bases between. The CDR3 is made up of 14 amino acids. CDR1 is SGHAT and CDR2 is FQNNGV in the germline V gene. CDR3 sequence reads: CASSLLLWGETQYF. In nucleotides, the CDR3 is TGTGCCAGCAGCTTATTACTGTGGGGAGAGACCCAGTACTTC. Using reference TRBV11-2 and TRBJ2-5 for the parts outside the CDR3, the full variable domain is EAGVAQSPRYKIIEKRQSVAFWCNPISGHATLYWYQQILGQGPKLLIQFQNNGVVDDSQLPKDRFSAERLKGVDSTLKIQPAKLEDSAVYLCASSLLLWGETQYFGPGTRLLVL.

This clonotype was observed at least ten times. This chain connects TRBV5-1 to TRBJ1-1, with 9 bases that match TRBD1. CDR1 is SGHRS, CDR2 YFSETQ, per germline. The CDR3 sequence is 15 residues long. Germline trimming cut 4 bases from V and 3 bases from J; bases unmatched to any gene: 7. CDR3 protein: CASSLGTGKDTEAFF. The CDR3 coding sequence is TGCGCCAGCAGCCTCGGGACAGGGAAGGACACTGAAGCTTTCTTT.

A word on this clonotype: Being one base from a much bigger clone, this may be a read error. The V and J genes are TRBV29-1 and TRBJ2-1; D could derive from TRBD1 or TRBD2 (5 bases each). CDR1 is SQVTM, CDR2 ANQGSEA, per germline. The CDR3 is 15 residues long. Trimming left V 4 bases short and J 3 bases short, with 16 bases between. CDR3 sequence (DNA): TGCAGCGTTGGTGGGGCCAGGGACCGCTACAATGAGCAGTTCTTC. This translates into CSVGGARDRYNEQFF.

The V call is TRBV6-1, the J call TRBJ1-2; 7 positions match TRBD1. CDR1 MNHNS and CDR2 SASEGT come from the germline V gene. The CDR3 sequence is 13 residues long. V was clipped by 6 bases and J by 2 bases; unmatched bases: 3. In DNA form, the CDR3 reads TGTGCCAGCAGAATGGACAGGAACTATGGCTACACCTTC. As protein: CASRMDRNYGYTF.

This clonotype has a count of ten or more. The chain carries TRBV2 and TRBJ2-6; D call uncertain. This CDR3 is 16 amino acids long. Looked up from germline, CDR1 is SNHLY and CDR2 is FYNNEI. V gave up 8 bases and J gave up 0 bases, with 14 bases separating them. CDR3 residues: CASLSHGSSGANVLTF. CDR3 coding DNA: TGTGCCAGCTTGTCACACGGTAGCTCTGGGGCCAACGTCCTGACTTTC.

This clonotype has only a few counts. The chain joins TRBV6-1 to TRBJ2-1; 8 bases map to TRBD2. Per germline, CDR1 MNHNS and CDR2 SASEGT. The CDR3 has 16 amino acids. The ends lost 2 bases at V and 3 bases at J; junction bases unmatched: 6. The CDR3 DNA follows: TGTGCCAGCAGTGAACTCGGCGGGAGGCACTACAATGAGCAGTTCTTC. Translated, it gives CASSELGGRHYNEQFF.

Many counts were recorded for this clonotype. The gene calls are TRBV7-8 and TRBJ2-1; D unclear. There are 13 residues in the CDR3. Germline CDR1 is SGHVS and CDR2 is FQNEAQ. Trimming pared 5 bases from V and 6 bases from J, leaving 11 bases between. The CDR3 DNA reads as TGTGCCAGCAGCCCGCGCAGGTCCAATGAGCAGTTCTTC. Encoded protein: CASSPRRSNEQFF.

The V gene is TRBV18, the J gene TRBJ2-3, with 10 positions matching TRBD2. V gave up 0 bases and J gave up 7 bases; unmatched junction bases: 10. This CDR3 is 17 amino acids long. Germline values: CDR1 KGHSH, CDR2 LQKENI. CDR3 sequence: CASSPPDGLAGVYTQYF. The CDR3 DNA sequence: TGTGCCAGCTCACCACCGGATGGGCTAGCGGGAGTTTATACGCAGTATTTT. The entire variable domain, with the rest obtained from reference TRBV18 and TRBJ2-3, is as follows: NAGVMQNPRHLVRRRGQEARLRCSPMKGHSHVYWYRQLPEEGLKFMVYLQKENIIDESGMPKERFSAEFPKEGPSILRIQQVVRGDSAAYFCASSPPDGLAGVYTQYFGPGTRLTVL.

This clonotype was detected many times. This sequence joins TRBV7-2 and TRBJ2-1; D gene uncertain. The germline gives CDR1 SGHTA, CDR2 FQGNSA. Trimming stripped 1 base from V and 10 bases from J, with 8 bases between. This CDR3 has 12 residues. In DNA, the CDR3 is TGTGCCAGCAGCTTAGGATACCTCGAGCAGTTCTTC. Its translation is CASSLGYLEQFF.

This clonotype was detected ten times or more. V is TRBV11-2 and J is TRBJ1-1; D is possibly TRBD1 (6 bases). The CDR3 extends over 15 amino acids. Trimming took off 0 bases at V and 4 bases at J, with 12 bases between the two ends. The germline V gene has CDR1 SGHAT and CDR2 FQNNGV. This CDR3 reads CASSLDPGASTEAFF. CDR3 in DNA: TGTGCCAGCAGCTTAGATCCGGGGGCAAGCACTGAAGCTTTCTTT.

V and J are TRBV20-1 and TRBJ2-7, with D perhaps given as TRBD1 or TRBD2 (5 bases each). V was clipped by 3 bases and J by 2 bases, with 14 bases between them. Germline V gene sequence: CDR1 DFQATT, CDR2 SNEGSKA (reference sequence). This CDR3 spans 14 amino acids. The CDR3 DNA sequence: TGCAGTGCTAGGGGTACCGGGGCAGCCTACGAGCAGTACTTC. Amino acids: CSARGTGAAYEQYF.

The sample holds a few counts of this clonotype. The chain carries TRBV27 and TRBJ2-4; TRBD2 matches 15 bases. Germline loops: CDR1 MNHEY, CDR2 SMNVEV (reference sequence). V lost 6 bases, J lost 7 bases, and 1 base stayed unmatched. This CDR3 has 14 residues. As DNA, the CDR3 is TGTGCCAGCAGGGGGACTAGCGGGAGGAACATTCAGTACTTC. As protein: CASRGTSGRNIQYF.

This sequence joins TRBV7-8 and TRBJ2-1, with TRBD2 matching 8 bases. The CDR3 runs 15 residues. The V gene's germline CDR1 is SGHVS and CDR2 FQNEAQ. V shed 2 bases and J 3 bases; nucleotides not matched to a gene: 3. Written as DNA, the CDR3 is TGTGCCAGCAGCTTACGGAGCGGGGGCTACAATGAGCAGTTCTTC. Translation: CASSLRSGGYNEQFF.

The chain couples TRBV9 to TRBJ2-7; TRBD2 agrees at 7 bases. This CDR3 contains 16 residues. Germline CDR1 reads SGDLS; CDR2 reads YYNGEE. Losses at the gene ends were 4 bases for V and 3 bases for J; bases not matched to a gene: 13. The CDR3 sequence: CASSTGGAAGVYEQYF. The CDR3 DNA sequence: TGTGCCAGCAGCACCGGAGGTGCGGCGGGAGTCTACGAGCAGTACTTC. Full variable domain (rest looked up from reference TRBV9 and TRBJ2-7): DSGVTQTPKHLITATGQRVTLRCSPRSGDLSVYWYQQSLDQGLQFLIQYYNGEERAKGNILERFSAQQFPDLHSELNLSSLELGDSALYFCASSTGGAAGVYEQYFGPGTRLTVT.

The chain combines TRBV30 with TRBJ2-5; 8 bases are a match to TRBD2. CDR3 length: 14 amino acids. J gave up 7 bases and V 1 base, and 8 bases lay outside the gene matches. Germline CDR1 and CDR2: GTSNPN and SVGIG (reference sequence). DNA for the CDR3: TGTGCCTGGAGTGCCGGGAGGGGGTTATCGACCCAGTACTTC. Translation: CAWSAGRGLSTQYF.

This clonotype has a count of ten or more. The chain links TRBV30 to TRBJ2-7, with D possibly matching TRBD2 (7 bases). V lost 1 base to trimming and J lost 3 bases, with 13 bases between them. From germline, CDR1 is GTSNPN and CDR2 SVGIG (reference sequence). The length of the CDR3 is 14 residues. The CDR3 region is CAWSEGGGDYEQYF. The CDR3, as DNA: TGTGCCTGGAGTGAGGGGGGGGGTGACTACGAGCAGTACTTC.

This sequence joins TRBV12-3 or TRBV12-4 and TRBJ1-4; D may be TRBD1 (6 bases). CDR3 size: 15 residues. The germline V and J ends were trimmed by 3 bases and 4 bases, with 12 bases remaining between them. DNA for the CDR3: TGTGCCAGCAGTTTCACAGGGAATTATAATGAAAAACTGTTTTTT. Translating gives CASSFTGNYNEKLFF.

This clonotype has just a few counts. The CDR3 reads CSAGRTSGYNEQFF. The CDR3 DNA sequence: TGCAGTGCTGGTCGGACTAGCGGGTACAATGAGCAGTTCTTC. This chain connects TRBV20-1 to TRBJ2-1; 11 nucleotides match TRBD2. Germline V gene lookup returns CDR1 DFQATT and CDR2 SNEGSKA (reference sequence). The CDR3 spans 14 residues. Losses at the gene ends were 5 bases for V and 4 bases for J; bases not matched to a gene: 4.

This clonotype was counted ten times or more. The chain recombines TRBV27 with TRBJ1-5, with D tentatively TRBD1 (5 bases). The CDR3 spans 14 residues. V lost 5 bases to trimming and J lost 6 bases, with 14 bases between them. Germline CDR1 MNHEY, CDR2 SMNVEV (reference sequence). DNA of the CDR3: TGTGCCAGCAGTCGAACAGACAGCGGTCAGCCCCAGCATTTT. Amino acid sequence: CASSRTDSGQPQHF.

There are many counts of this clonotype. The chain employs TRBV6-1 and TRBJ1-5; D remains ambiguous. CDR3 length equals 15 residues. Germline lookup yields CDR1 MNHNS and CDR2 SASEGT. The ends were cut back, 3 bases at V and 3 bases at J, with 12 bases in the middle. The CDR3, as DNA: TGTGCCAGCAGTGATCGCACGGCCTACAATCAGCCCCAGCATTTT. Translation gives CASSDRTAYNQPQHF.

The rearrangement links TRBV7-9 to TRBJ2-5; D is undetermined. V gave up 8 bases and J gave up 5 bases, with 15 bases separating them. The CDR3 is made up of 13 amino acids. Germline V CDR1 and CDR2: SEHNR, FQNEAQ (reference sequence). The CDR3 loop is CASGKRVAETQYF. The CDR3 DNA follows: TGTGCCAGCGGGAAAAGGGTCGCGGAGACCCAGTACTTC.